Listed here is a single T cell receptor beta chain. The CDR3 contains 16 residues. Germline CDR1 reads MDHEN; CDR2 reads SYDVKM. The ends were cut back, 3 bases at V and 0 bases at J, with 14 bases in the middle. TCRdb's table, derived via immunoSEQ multiplex PCR, lists solely in-frame clones and lacks some. Of roughly 370,000 clones listed, about 87% are singletons. These data are taken from a study of blood T cell repertoires in COVID-19. In the study overall: Sites across the United States, Italy and Spain contributed samples from acute and convalescent COVID-19. In each case, the material was cDNA or gDNA derived from T cells, B-cell-depleted T cells, or PBMCs.

Cohort assignment relied on participant-reported clinical history. The receptor was isolated from a woman in her forties or fifties who had recovered from COVID-19. This chain uses TRBV28 with TRBJ1-2, with unresolved D. The sequencing sample was made of PBMCs or T cells enriched from blood (not recorded which). For the CDR3, the DNA is TGTGCCAGCAGTTTGGCGGGCAGGCCGTCTAACTATGGCTACACCTTC. Amino acids: CASSLAGRPSNYGYTF.